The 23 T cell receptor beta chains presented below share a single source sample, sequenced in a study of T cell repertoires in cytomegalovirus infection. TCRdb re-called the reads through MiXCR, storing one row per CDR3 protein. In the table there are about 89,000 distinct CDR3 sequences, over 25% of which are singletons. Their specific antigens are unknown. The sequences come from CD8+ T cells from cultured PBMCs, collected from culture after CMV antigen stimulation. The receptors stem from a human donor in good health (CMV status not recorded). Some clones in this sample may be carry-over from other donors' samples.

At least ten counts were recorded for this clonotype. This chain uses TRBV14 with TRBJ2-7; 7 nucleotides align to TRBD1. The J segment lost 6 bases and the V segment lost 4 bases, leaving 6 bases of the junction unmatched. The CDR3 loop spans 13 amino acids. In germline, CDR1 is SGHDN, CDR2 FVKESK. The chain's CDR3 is CASSRYRGSEQYF. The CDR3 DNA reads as TGTGCCAGCAGCCGATACAGGGGCTCCGAGCAGTACTTC.

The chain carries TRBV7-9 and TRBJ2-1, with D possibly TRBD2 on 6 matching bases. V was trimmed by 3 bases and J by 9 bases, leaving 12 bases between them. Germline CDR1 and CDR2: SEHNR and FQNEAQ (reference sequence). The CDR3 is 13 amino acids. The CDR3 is CASSLGGLVEQFF. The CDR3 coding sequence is TGTGCCAGCAGCTTGGGGGGTTTGGTTGAGCAGTTCTTC.

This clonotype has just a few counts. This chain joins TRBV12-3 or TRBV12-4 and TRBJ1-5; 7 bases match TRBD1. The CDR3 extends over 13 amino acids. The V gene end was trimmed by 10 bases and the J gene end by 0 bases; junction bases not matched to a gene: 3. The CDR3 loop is CAMGDSSNQPQHF. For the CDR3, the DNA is TGTGCCATGGGGGACAGTAGCAATCAGCCCCAGCATTTT.

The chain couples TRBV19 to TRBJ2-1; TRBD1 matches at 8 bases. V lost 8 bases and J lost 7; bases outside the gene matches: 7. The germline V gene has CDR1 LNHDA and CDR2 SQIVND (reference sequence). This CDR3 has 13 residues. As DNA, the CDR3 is TGTGCCAGTGAGGGACAGGCGTTGAATGAGCAGTTCTTC. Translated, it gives CASEGQALNEQFF.

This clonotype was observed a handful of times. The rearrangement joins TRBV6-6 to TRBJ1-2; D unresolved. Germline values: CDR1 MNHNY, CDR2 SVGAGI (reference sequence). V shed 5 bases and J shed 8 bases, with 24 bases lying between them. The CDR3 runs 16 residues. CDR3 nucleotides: TGTGCCAGCAGTCAATATGCGTCCCCCGTAACCGAGGGCTACACCTTC. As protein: CASSQYASPVTEGYTF.

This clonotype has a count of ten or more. Here the CDR3 DNA reads TGCAGCGTTGAAGACCCAGGGACCGAACACGAGCAGTACTTC. This sequence encodes CSVEDPGTEHEQYF. V is TRBV29-1 and J is TRBJ2-7; D may correspond to TRBD1 or TRBD2 (5 bases each). The germline gives CDR1 SQVTM, CDR2 ANQGSEA. V was pared by 0 bases and J by 5 bases, with 14 bases between. CDR3 length: 14 residues.

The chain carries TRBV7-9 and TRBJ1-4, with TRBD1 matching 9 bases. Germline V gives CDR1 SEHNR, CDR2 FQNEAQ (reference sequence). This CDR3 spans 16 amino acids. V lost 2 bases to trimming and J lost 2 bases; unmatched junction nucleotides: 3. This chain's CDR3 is CASSLRQGGTNEKLFF. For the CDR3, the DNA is TGTGCCAGCAGCTTAAGACAGGGGGGGACTAATGAAAAACTGTTTTTT.

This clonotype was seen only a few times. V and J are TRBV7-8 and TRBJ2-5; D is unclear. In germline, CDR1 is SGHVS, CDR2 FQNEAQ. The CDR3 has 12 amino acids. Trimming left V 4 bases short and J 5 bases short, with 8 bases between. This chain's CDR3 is CASSSDGETQYF. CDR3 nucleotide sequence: TGTGCCAGCAGCTCGGACGGGGAGACCCAGTACTTC.

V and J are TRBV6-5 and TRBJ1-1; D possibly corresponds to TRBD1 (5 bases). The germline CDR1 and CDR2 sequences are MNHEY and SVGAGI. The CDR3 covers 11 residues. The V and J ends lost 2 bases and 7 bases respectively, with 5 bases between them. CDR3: CASSYDSEAFF. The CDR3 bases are TGTGCCAGCAGTTACGACAGTGAAGCTTTCTTT.

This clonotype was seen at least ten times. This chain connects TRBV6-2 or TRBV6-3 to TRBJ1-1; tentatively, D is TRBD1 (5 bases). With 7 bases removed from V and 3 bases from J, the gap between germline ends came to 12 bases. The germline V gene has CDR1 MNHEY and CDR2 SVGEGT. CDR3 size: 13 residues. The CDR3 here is CASNSGKDTEAFF. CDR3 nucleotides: TGTGCCAGCAACTCAGGGAAAGACACTGAAGCTTTCTTT.

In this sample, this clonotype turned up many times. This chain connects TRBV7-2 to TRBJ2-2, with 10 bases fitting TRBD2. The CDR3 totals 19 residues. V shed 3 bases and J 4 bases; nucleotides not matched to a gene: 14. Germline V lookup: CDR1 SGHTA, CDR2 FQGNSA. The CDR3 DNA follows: TGTGCCAGCAGCTTGACATCGATAGCGGGGGGCACCCCCACCGGGGAGCTGTTTTTT. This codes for CASSLTSIAGGTPTGELFF.

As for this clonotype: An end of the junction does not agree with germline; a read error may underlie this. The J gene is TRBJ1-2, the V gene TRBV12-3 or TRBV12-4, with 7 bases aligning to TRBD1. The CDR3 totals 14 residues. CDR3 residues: CSSSQGQLFAGYTF. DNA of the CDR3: TGTTCCAGCAGTCAGGGACAGCTTTTTGCTGGCTACACCTTC.

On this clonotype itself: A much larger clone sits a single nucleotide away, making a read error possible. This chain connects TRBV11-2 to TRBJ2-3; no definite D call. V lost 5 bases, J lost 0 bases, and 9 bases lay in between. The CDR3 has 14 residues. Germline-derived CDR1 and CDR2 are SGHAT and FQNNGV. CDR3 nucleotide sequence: TGTGCCAGCAGCCTCCACGCTAGCACAGATACGCAGTATTTT. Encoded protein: CASSLHASTDTQYF.

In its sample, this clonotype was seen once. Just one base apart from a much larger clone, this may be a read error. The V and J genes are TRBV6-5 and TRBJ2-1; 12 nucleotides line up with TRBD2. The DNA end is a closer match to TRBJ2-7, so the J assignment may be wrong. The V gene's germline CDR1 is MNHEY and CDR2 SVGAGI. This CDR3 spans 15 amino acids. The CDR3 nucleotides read TGTGCCAGCATCTCGACTAGCGGGGGTTACAATGAGCAGTACTTC. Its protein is CASISTSGGYNEQYF.

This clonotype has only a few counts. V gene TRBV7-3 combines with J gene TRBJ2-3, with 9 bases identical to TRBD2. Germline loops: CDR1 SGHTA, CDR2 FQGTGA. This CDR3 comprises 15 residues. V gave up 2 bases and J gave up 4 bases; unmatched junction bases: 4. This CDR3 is CASSLLSGGSDTQYF. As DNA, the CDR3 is TGTGCCAGCAGCTTACTTAGCGGGGGATCAGATACGCAGTATTTT.

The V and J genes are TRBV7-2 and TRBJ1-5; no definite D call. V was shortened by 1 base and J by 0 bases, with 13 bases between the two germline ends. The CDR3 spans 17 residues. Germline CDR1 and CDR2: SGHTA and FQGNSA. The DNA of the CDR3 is TGTGCCAGCAGCTTAGTCCCCGGGGTAGATAGCAATCAGCCCCAGCATTTT. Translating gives CASSLVPGVDSNQPQHF.

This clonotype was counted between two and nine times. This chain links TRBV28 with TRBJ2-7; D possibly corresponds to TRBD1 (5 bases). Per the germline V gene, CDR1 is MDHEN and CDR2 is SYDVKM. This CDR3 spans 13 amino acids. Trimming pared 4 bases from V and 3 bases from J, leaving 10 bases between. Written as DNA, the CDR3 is TGTGCCAGCAGTTACAGGACCTTCTACGAGCAGTACTTC. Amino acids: CASSYRTFYEQYF.

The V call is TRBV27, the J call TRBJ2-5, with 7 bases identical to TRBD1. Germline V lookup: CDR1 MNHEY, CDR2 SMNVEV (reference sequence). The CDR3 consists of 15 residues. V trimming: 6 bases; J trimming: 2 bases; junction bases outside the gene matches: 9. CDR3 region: CASRPSDRIQETQYF. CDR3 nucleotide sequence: TGTGCCAGCAGACCCTCGGACAGGATACAAGAGACCCAGTACTTC.

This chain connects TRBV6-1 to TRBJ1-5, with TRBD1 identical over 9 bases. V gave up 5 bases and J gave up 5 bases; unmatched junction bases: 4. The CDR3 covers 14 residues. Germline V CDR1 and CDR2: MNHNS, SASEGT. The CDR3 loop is CASSTGTGYQPQHF. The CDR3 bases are TGTGCCAGCAGTACCGGGACAGGGTATCAGCCCCAGCATTTT.

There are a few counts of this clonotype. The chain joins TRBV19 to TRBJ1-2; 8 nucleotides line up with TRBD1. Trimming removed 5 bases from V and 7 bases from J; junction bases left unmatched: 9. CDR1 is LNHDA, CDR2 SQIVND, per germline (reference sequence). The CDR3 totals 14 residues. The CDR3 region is CASSPRGPSLGYTF. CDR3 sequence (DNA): TGTGCCAGTAGTCCCAGGGGGCCGTCCCTTGGCTACACCTTC.

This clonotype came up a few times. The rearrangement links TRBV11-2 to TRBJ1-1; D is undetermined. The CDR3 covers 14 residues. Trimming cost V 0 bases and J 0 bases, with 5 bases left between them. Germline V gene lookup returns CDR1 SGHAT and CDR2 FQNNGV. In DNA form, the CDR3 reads TGTGCCAGCAGCTTAGAGGGGATGAACACTGAAGCTTTCTTT. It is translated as CASSLEGMNTEAFF.

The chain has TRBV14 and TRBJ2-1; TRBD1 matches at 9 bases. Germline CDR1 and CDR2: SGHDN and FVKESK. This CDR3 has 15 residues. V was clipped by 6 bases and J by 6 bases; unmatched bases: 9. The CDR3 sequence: CASSPWGTGFNEQFF. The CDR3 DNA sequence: TGTGCCAGCAGTCCCTGGGGGACAGGGTTCAATGAGCAGTTCTTC.

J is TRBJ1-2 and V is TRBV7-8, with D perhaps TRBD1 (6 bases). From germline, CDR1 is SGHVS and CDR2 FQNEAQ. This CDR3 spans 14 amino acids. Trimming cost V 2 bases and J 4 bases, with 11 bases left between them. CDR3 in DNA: TGTGCCAGCAGCTTATCGGACAGCGTCTATGGCTACACCTTC. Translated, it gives CASSLSDSVYGYTF.